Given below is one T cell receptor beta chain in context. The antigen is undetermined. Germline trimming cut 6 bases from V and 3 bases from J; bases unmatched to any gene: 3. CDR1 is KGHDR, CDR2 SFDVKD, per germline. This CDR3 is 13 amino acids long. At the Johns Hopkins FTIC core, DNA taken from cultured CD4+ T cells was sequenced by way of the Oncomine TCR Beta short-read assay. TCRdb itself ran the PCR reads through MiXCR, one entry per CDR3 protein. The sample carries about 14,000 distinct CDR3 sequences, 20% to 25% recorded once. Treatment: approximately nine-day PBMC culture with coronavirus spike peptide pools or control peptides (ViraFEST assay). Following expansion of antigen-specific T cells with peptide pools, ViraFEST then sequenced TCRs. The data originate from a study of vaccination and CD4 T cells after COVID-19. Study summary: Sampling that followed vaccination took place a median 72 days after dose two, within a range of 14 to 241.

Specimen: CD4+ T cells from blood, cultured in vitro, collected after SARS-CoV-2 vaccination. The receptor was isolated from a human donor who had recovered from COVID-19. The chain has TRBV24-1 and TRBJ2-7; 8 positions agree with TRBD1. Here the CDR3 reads CATSQDRDYEQYF. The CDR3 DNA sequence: TGTGCCACCAGTCAGGACAGGGACTACGAGCAGTACTTC.